This is a list of T cell receptor beta chains from one sample in a study of PD-1 blockade in classical Hodgkin lymphoma. Libraries were prepared by immunoSEQ multiplex PCR; TCRdb keeps only in-frame clonotypes and omits some of them. The data show 50,000 to 75,000 clones, 80% to 90% seen once. The source material was peripheral blood mononuclear cells (PBMCs), sampled at baseline. The receptors stem from a human donor with classical Hodgkin lymphoma. The CDR3 runs from the conserved cysteine through the conserved F or W. A D gene is named only where the DNA matches it firmly. Size values are once, few and many counts, or a class for expanded clones, and some rows have none.

>TRBV11-3|-|-|TRBJ1-1
TGTGCCAGCAGCCTCTCGCACAGCCTCGAAGCTTTCTTT
CASSLSHSLEAFF
>TRBV4-1|TRBD1|-|TRBJ2-7
TGCGCCAGCAGTCAGGGACAGGGAAATTCCTACGAGCAGTACTTC
CASSQGQGNSYEQYF
>TRBV2|-|-|TRBJ1-5
TGTGCCAGCAGTGAAAGAACAGGGCGAGTGCAGCCCCAGCATTTT
CASSERTGRVQPQHF
>TRBV27|TRBD1|-|TRBJ1-4
TGTGCCAGCAGTGGCCTTGGACAGGGGCCAGAAAAACTGTTTTTT
CASSGLGQGPEKLFF
>TRBV7-9|TRBD1|-|TRBJ2-7
TGTGCCAGCACCAACTGGCAGGGGGTTTACGAGCAGTACTTC
CASTNWQGVYEQYF
>TRBV6-1|-|-|TRBJ1-2
TGTGCCAGCAGTGAACGAAGGGGCTATGGCTACACCTTC
CASSERRGYGYTF
>TRBV7-9|TRBD1|-|TRBJ2-7
TGTGCCAGCACTTCCGGGACAGGTCCCTACGAGCAGTACTTC
CASTSGTGPYEQYF
>TRBV6-4|TRBD2|-|TRBJ2-1
TGTGCCAGCAGTCCCATCGGGGGGACTAGCGGTACGGAGCAGTTCTTC
CASSPIGGTSGTEQFF
>TRBV7-6|-|-|TRBJ1-2
TGTGCCAGCGCACCAGCTAACTATGGCTACACCTTC
CASAPANYGYTF
>TRBV6-5|-|large|TRBJ1-2
TGTGCCAGCAGTTACGGGGCAGGCTACACCTTC
CASSYGAGYTF
>TRBV2|-|-|TRBJ1-1
TGTGCCACCACACCCCTCCTCCCCCCCCCGAACACTGAAGCTTTCTTT
CATTPLLPPPNTEAFF
>TRBV7-8|-|-|TRBJ1-6
TGTGCCAGCAGCTTAGTGCAGGGAACCTATAATTCACCCCTCCACTTT
CASSLVQGTYNSPLHF
>TRBV6-1|-|few|TRBJ1-6
TGTGCCAGCAGCCCGGACAGTTCACCCCTCCACTTT
CASSPDSSPLHF
>TRBV5-4|-|-|TRBJ1-4
TGTGCCAGCAAAGGGGCCGGGGATGAAAAACTGTTTTTT
CASKGAGDEKLFF
>TRBV2|-|-|TRBJ1-5
TGTGCCAGCCACCAGGGGATTGGAAATCAGCCCCAGCATTTT
CASHQGIGNQPQHF
>TRBV15|-|-|TRBJ2-7
TGTGCCACCAGCAGAGAGAAGGGCTCCTACGAGCAGTACTTC
CATSREKGSYEQYF
>TRBV6-1|-|-|TRBJ1-1
TGTGCCAGCAGAGAATGGGGAATGAACACTGAAGCTTTCTTT
CASREWGMNTEAFF
>TRBV9|-|-|TRBJ2-2
TGTGCCAGCAGCGTAGGGACGACGAACACCGGGGAGCTGTTTTTT
CASSVGTTNTGELFF
>TRBV18|-|-|TRBJ2-5
TGTGCCAGCTCACCACCGGTAAGGGCTGAGACCCAGTACTTC
CASSPPVRAETQYF
>TRBV10-3|-|-|TRBJ1-2
TGTGCCATCAGACGACGGACGGGTGGCTACACCTTC
CAIRRRTGGYTF
>TRBV6-1|-|once|TRBJ1-1
TGTGCCAGCAGTTGGACTGAAGCTTTCTTT
CASSWTEAFF
>TRBV18|-|-|TRBJ1-5
TGTGCCAGCTCACCGGGGGTAGGGGAGCCCCAGCATTTT
CASSPGVGEPQHF
>TRBV27|-|-|TRBJ2-1
TGTGCCAGCAGTTTCAGGGGAGAGAATCCTCCCACTGGGAATGAGCAGTTCTTC
CASSFRGENPPTGNEQFF
>TRBV20-1|-|-|TRBJ1-2
TGCAGTGCTAGAGGGGTAGATGGCTACACCTTC
CSARGVDGYTF
>TRBV5-1|-|-|TRBJ1-3
TGCGCCAGCAGCTTGGGCCCGTTGGGGGAGAACACCATATATTTT
CASSLGPLGENTIYF
>TRBV19|TRBD2|-|TRBJ2-1
TGTGCCAGTAGTATAGAAGCGGGGGGTTACAATGAGCAGTTCTTC
CASSIEAGGYNEQFF
>TRBV5-6|TRBD1|-|TRBJ1-4
TGTGCCAGCAGCTTGGATGGACAGGGGGTATTGGAAAAACTGTTTTTT
CASSLDGQGVLEKLFF
>TRBV5-1|-|-|TRBJ1-6
TGCGCCAGCAGGCAGCTAGACTCCTATAATTCACCCCTCCACTTT
CASRQLDSYNSPLHF